Each of the 17 T cell receptor beta chains below was sequenced from the same sample in a study of yellow fever vaccine responses in identical twins. From the RT-PCR reads, TCRdb called clonotypes with MiXCR, one entry per CDR3 protein. The data show 18,000 or so distinct CDR3 sequences, under 80% seen once. The starting material was T cells from blood (PBMCs), unsorted or a sorted subset (not recorded which), obtained before or after yellow fever vaccination (not recorded which). These receptors originate from a woman younger than 30 who received the yellow fever vaccine.

V and J are TRBV10-3 and TRBJ1-1; D unresolved. Germline values: CDR1 ENHRY, CDR2 SYGVKD. The CDR3 sequence is 12 residues long. The V end was cut by 3 bases, the J end by 5 bases, with 7 bases between. The CDR3 DNA follows: TGTGCCATCAGTGAAGTTGGGACTGAAGCTTTCTTT. It codes for CAISEVGTEAFF.

This clonotype was picked up a small number of times. CDR3 bases: TGTGCCAGCAGCTTAAGGGACCAGGGCAATCAGCCCCAGCATTTT. Translation: CASSLRDQGNQPQHF. This sequence joins TRBV5-5 and TRBJ1-5; D might be TRBD1 (5 bases). Germline assignment: CDR1 SGHKS and CDR2 YYEKEE (reference sequence). The CDR3 sequence is 15 residues long. V was shortened by 2 bases and J by 2 bases, with 11 bases between the two germline ends.

The chain employs TRBV28 and TRBJ2-1; 7 bases line up with TRBD2. CDR3 length: 14 residues. The V segment lost 6 bases and the J segment 9 bases; nucleotides outside the gene matches: 11. Germline-derived CDR1 and CDR2 are MDHEN and SYDVKM. CDR3 sequence reads: CASSRTSVEGEQFF. CDR3 DNA: TGTGCCAGCAGCCGGACTAGTGTTGAAGGTGAGCAGTTCTTC.

The DNA of the CDR3 is TGTGCCAGCAGCCCCGGGGGGAGCTCCTACGAGCAGTACTTC. Translation gives CASSPGGSSYEQYF. This chain uses TRBV7-9 with TRBJ2-7, with 7 bases fitting TRBD2. J lost 0 bases, V lost 5 bases, and 4 bases had no gene match. CDR1 and CDR2 from the germline V gene are SEHNR and FQNEAQ (reference sequence). The CDR3 runs 14 residues.

CDR3 DNA: TGTGCCAGCAGCAGTAGCGGGGGGAGCTCCTACGAGCAGTACTTC. Translated, it gives CASSSSGGSSYEQYF. The rearrangement uses TRBV7-6 and TRBJ2-7; TRBD2 agrees at 10 bases. The CDR3 spans 15 residues. The V segment lost 5 bases and the J segment 0 bases; nucleotides outside the gene matches: 4. CDR1 is SGHVS, CDR2 FNYEAQ, per germline.

This chain uses TRBV12-3 or TRBV12-4 with TRBJ1-1, with unresolved D. The CDR3 consists of 15 residues. V lost 2 bases, J lost 3 bases, and 13 bases lay in between. CDR3 sequence (DNA): TGTGCCAGCAGTTTAAATTCGGTGGGGTACACTGAAGCTTTCTTT. This gives the protein CASSLNSVGYTEAFF.

This clonotype was counted only a few times. The V and J genes are TRBV5-6 and TRBJ2-1; 7 bases match TRBD2. Germline V gives CDR1 SGHDT, CDR2 YYEEEE. This CDR3 contains 17 residues. Trimming cost V 3 bases and J 0 bases; bases outside gene matches: 9. In DNA form, the CDR3 reads TGTGCCAGCAGCTCGCCCACAGCGGGAAGCTCCTACAATGAGCAGTTCTTC. Its protein product is CASSSPTAGSSYNEQFF.

The V call is TRBV11-1, the J call TRBJ2-1; 12 nucleotides match TRBD2. The CDR3 covers 19 residues. CDR1 and CDR2 from the germline V gene are SGHAT and FQDESV (reference sequence). Trimming cost V 1 base and J 0 bases; bases outside gene matches: 7. CDR3 sequence: CASSLGLAGGRSSYNEQFF. The DNA for the CDR3 is TGTGCCAGCAGCTTAGGGCTAGCGGGGGGGAGAAGCTCCTACAATGAGCAGTTCTTC. The full variable domain, completed using reference TRBV11-1 and TRBJ2-1, is EAEVAQSPRYKITEKSQAVAFWCDPISGHATLYWYRQILGQGPELLVQFQDESVVDDSQLPKDRFSAERLKGVDSTLKIQPAELGDSAMYLCASSLGLAGGRSSYNEQFFGPGTRLTVL.

The chain joins TRBV19 to TRBJ1-3; tentative D call: TRBD1 (5 bases). CDR3 length: 14 amino acids. Between the trimmed V and J ends, which lost 9 bases and 0 bases, there was a span of 12 bases. The germline gives CDR1 LNHDA, CDR2 SQIVND (reference sequence). CDR3 in amino acids: CASGTTGSGNTIYF. The CDR3 coding sequence is TGTGCCAGCGGAACCACAGGCTCTGGAAACACCATATATTTT.

This clonotype showed up just a few times. J is TRBJ2-2 and V is TRBV7-2; unclear D gene. The germline gives CDR1 SGHTA, CDR2 FQGNSA. CDR3 length equals 15 residues. Trimming stripped 2 bases from V and 1 base from J, with 8 bases between. The CDR3 sequence: CASSLKMGNTGELFF. For the CDR3, the DNA is TGTGCCAGCAGCTTAAAGATGGGGAACACCGGGGAGCTGTTTTTT.

In this sample, this clonotype turned up a few times. The chain combines TRBV6-1 with TRBJ1-1, with D possibly being TRBD1 (5 bases). The V and J ends lost 6 bases and 0 bases respectively, with 14 bases between them. The germline V gene has CDR1 MNHNS and CDR2 SASEGT. The CDR3 runs 15 residues. CDR3 nucleotide sequence: TGTGCCAGCAGCAAAGACAGCGCTTTGAACACTGAAGCTTTCTTT. Translated, it gives CASSKDSALNTEAFF.

The V and J genes are TRBV15 and TRBJ2-5; a weak D match, TRBD2 (5 bases). Trimming took off 5 bases at V and 6 bases at J, with 7 bases between the two ends. This CDR3 contains 11 residues. Germline V lookup: CDR1 LNHNV, CDR2 YYDKDF (reference sequence). The CDR3 reads CATSGEKTQYF. The CDR3 coding sequence is TGTGCCACCAGCGGGGAGAAGACCCAGTACTTC.

This chain uses TRBV6-1 with TRBJ1-1, with 8 bases lining up with TRBD1. The CDR3 runs to 13 residues. With V trimmed by 6 bases and J by 6 bases, 6 bases remained unmatched. Germline assignment: CDR1 MNHNS and CDR2 SASEGT. The CDR3 loop is CASRTDRVPEAFF. For the CDR3, the DNA is TGTGCCAGCAGAACGGACAGGGTCCCTGAAGCTTTCTTT.

This clonotype was seen a handful of times. V and J are TRBV11-1 and TRBJ2-2; 14 bases align to TRBD2. Trimming took 4 bases from V and 6 from J; bases not matched to a gene: 10. CDR1 is SGHAT and CDR2 is FQDESV in the germline V gene (reference sequence). The CDR3 contains 18 residues. CDR3 sequence: CASSSAGLAGVYAGELFF. CDR3 nucleotides: TGTGCCAGCAGCTCGGCGGGACTAGCGGGAGTTTACGCCGGGGAGCTGTTTTTT.

This rearrangement joins TRBV7-2 to TRBJ2-7, with 8 positions matching TRBD1. The CDR3 is made up of 13 amino acids. Trimming removed 5 bases from V and 3 bases from J; junction bases left unmatched: 3. Germline CDR1 is SGHTA and CDR2 is FQGNSA. The CDR3 DNA sequence: TGTGCCAGCAGCGGGGGACAGGTCTACGAGCAGTACTTC. This codes for CASSGGQVYEQYF.

There are a few counts of this clonotype. V gene TRBV13 combines with J gene TRBJ1-3, with D possibly TRBD1 on 5 matching bases. Germline CDR1 PRHDT, CDR2 FYEKMQ (reference sequence). This CDR3 comprises 13 residues. Between the trimmed V and J ends, which lost 5 bases and 3 bases, there was a span of 8 bases. The CDR3 loop is CASSEDIGNTIYF. DNA for the CDR3: TGTGCCAGCAGCGAGGACATTGGAAACACCATATATTTT.

This clonotype came up a few times. The chain has TRBV4-1 and TRBJ2-1; maybe TRBD2 (6 bases). This CDR3 is built from 17 residues. The germline V gene has CDR1 MGHRA and CDR2 YSYEKL. V shed 3 bases and J shed 7 bases, with 22 bases lying between them. The CDR3 nucleotides read TGCGCCAGCAGCCAGACCGAACTAGCATTTGGTCGAAATGAGCAGTTCTTC. It translates to CASSQTELAFGRNEQFF.